The clone carrying this T cell receptor beta chain was seen a single time. The protocol was immunoSEQ multiplex PCR, while the TCRdb copy is restricted to in-frame clones and leaves out a portion. The sample holds roughly 2.2 million clones; over 85% are singletons and the top ten take under 0.45%. The data derive from a study of shared clonotypes between healthy human individuals. The germline V gene encodes CDR1 MDHEN and CDR2 SYDVKM. This CDR3 region has 15 residues. The V end lost 7 bases, the J end lost 8 bases, and 20 bases lay between the germline ends. Adult Caucasians living in Nashville, Tennessee made up all of the donors. CD4+ cell separation produced CD45RA+ naive and CD45RA-negative memory subsets.

The sample comprised naive CD4+ T cells from PBMCs. Subset here: CD45RA+ positively selected. The receptor comes from a man aged 18-30 years in good health. Some clones in this sample may be carry-over from other donors' samples. The chain is built from TRBV28 and TRBJ1-4; tentative D call: TRBD1 (6 bases). The CDR3 DNA is TGTGCCAGCACCTTGGGGGGGGCGGAAAAAGAAAAACTGTTTTTT. Translating it yields CASTLGGAEKEKLFF.